The rows below give T cell receptor beta chains drawn from one sample of a study of shared clonotypes between healthy human individuals. TCRdb keeps only in-frame clones here, not all; method: immunoSEQ multiplex PCR. The sample holds roughly 2.2 million clones; approximately 95% are singletons and the top ten take 0.39%. Sequenced sample: naive CD4+ T cells from PBMCs. These receptors all stem from a man aged 18 to 29 in good health. Some clones in this sample may be carry-over from other donors' samples. Each CDR3 is given with its conserved first and last residue. The order of the fields is J gene, V gene, D gene, clone size, CDR3 DNA, CDR3 protein. A D gene is named only where the DNA matches it firmly. Clone size is shown for a subset of rows, as once, few, many or a class of expanded clone.

j_call: TRBJ2-1
v_call: TRBV14
d_call: TRBD2
clone_size: once
cdr3_nt: TGTGCCAGCAGCACTGGACTAGCGAGCTGGCCTAGCTCCTACAATGAGCAGTTCTTC
cdr3_aa: CASSTGLASWPSSYNEQFF

j_call: TRBJ2-3
v_call: TRBV5-1
d_call: TRBD2
clone_size: few
cdr3_nt: TGCGCCAGCAGCTTTGGCGGGACTAGCGGCACAGATACGCAGTATTTT
cdr3_aa: CASSFGGTSGTDTQYF

j_call: TRBJ2-7
v_call: TRBV6-4
d_call: TRBD1
clone_size: -
cdr3_nt: TGTGCCAGCAGCGCCGGGACAGGAGACTCCTACGAGCAGTACTTC
cdr3_aa: CASSAGTGDSYEQYF

j_call: TRBJ2-7
v_call: TRBV5-4
d_call: -
clone_size: -
cdr3_nt: TGTGCCAGCAGCTTGTACCTCGGCGAGCAGTACTTC
cdr3_aa: CASSLYLGEQYF

j_call: TRBJ2-2
v_call: TRBV2
d_call: -
clone_size: -
cdr3_nt: TGTGCCACCCTCAAAGAGATGGGGAACACCGGGGAGCTGTTTTTT
cdr3_aa: CATLKEMGNTGELFF

j_call: TRBJ1-5
v_call: TRBV7-2
d_call: TRBD1
clone_size: -
cdr3_nt: TGTGCCAGCAGCCCTAGAGGGGACAGGGCTCAGCCCCAGCATTTT
cdr3_aa: CASSPRGDRAQPQHF

j_call: TRBJ2-1
v_call: TRBV14
d_call: -
clone_size: -
cdr3_nt: TGTGCCAGCAGCCAAGATCGGGGTGAGCAGTTCTTC
cdr3_aa: CASSQDRGEQFF

j_call: TRBJ2-7
v_call: TRBV18
d_call: TRBD1
clone_size: -
cdr3_nt: TGTGCCAGCTCATGGGACAGGGCACCCCTCTCCTACGAGCAGTACTTC
cdr3_aa: CASSWDRAPLSYEQYF

j_call: TRBJ2-1
v_call: TRBV29-1
d_call: -
clone_size: once
cdr3_nt: TGCAGCGTTGAAGAAACAGGAACCTACAATGAGCAGTTCTTC
cdr3_aa: CSVEETGTYNEQFF

j_call: TRBJ2-3
v_call: TRBV29-1
d_call: -
clone_size: -
cdr3_nt: TGCAGCGTCCGCCCCAGCGGAGATACGCAGTATTTT
cdr3_aa: CSVRPSGDTQYF

j_call: TRBJ2-5
v_call: TRBV4-3
d_call: -
clone_size: many
cdr3_nt: TGCGCCAGCAGCCACATAGCGTTCCAAGAGACCCAGTACTTC
cdr3_aa: CASSHIAFQETQYF

j_call: TRBJ2-7
v_call: TRBV19
d_call: -
clone_size: -
cdr3_nt: TGTGCCAGTAGTATAGGTGGCGCATTCTACGAGCAGTACTTC
cdr3_aa: CASSIGGAFYEQYF

j_call: TRBJ1-2
v_call: TRBV7-2
d_call: TRBD1
clone_size: -
cdr3_nt: TGTGCCAGCAGCTTAGTGGGACAGGTCGGCTATGGCTACACCTTC
cdr3_aa: CASSLVGQVGYGYTF

j_call: TRBJ2-3
v_call: TRBV15
d_call: TRBD2
clone_size: -
cdr3_nt: TGTGCCACCCTAGAGGCTAGCGGGATCCCAGATACGCAGTATTTT
cdr3_aa: CATLEASGIPDTQYF

j_call: TRBJ2-1
v_call: TRBV7-2
d_call: TRBD1
clone_size: -
cdr3_nt: TGTGCCAGCAGCTTTGTACAGGGGTCCTACAATGAGCAGTTCTTC
cdr3_aa: CASSFVQGSYNEQFF

j_call: TRBJ2-7
v_call: TRBV28
d_call: TRBD2
clone_size: once
cdr3_nt: TGTGCCAGCAGTTCGGGACTAGCGGCCTACGAGCAGTACTTC
cdr3_aa: CASSSGLAAYEQYF

j_call: TRBJ2-3
v_call: TRBV28
d_call: -
clone_size: -
cdr3_nt: TGTGCCAGCAGCCGGGACGGCACAGATACGCAGTATTTT
cdr3_aa: CASSRDGTDTQYF

j_call: TRBJ1-2
v_call: TRBV9
d_call: -
clone_size: -
cdr3_nt: TGTGCCAGCAGCGTAGGTATCACCACCTATGGCTACACCTTC
cdr3_aa: CASSVGITTYGYTF

j_call: TRBJ2-1
v_call: TRBV5-1
d_call: -
clone_size: -
cdr3_nt: TGCGCCAGCAGCTTGGTGCAGGGTGTCTACAATGAGCAGTTCTTC
cdr3_aa: CASSLVQGVYNEQFF

j_call: TRBJ1-1
v_call: TRBV5-1
d_call: -
clone_size: -
cdr3_nt: TGCGCCAGCAGCTTGGGGAGGAACACTGAAGCTTTCTTT
cdr3_aa: CASSLGRNTEAFF

j_call: TRBJ2-5
v_call: TRBV7-2
d_call: TRBD2
clone_size: -
cdr3_nt: TGTGCCAGCAGCTCCCTACTAGCGGGCCCCCCTCAAGAGACCCAGTACTTC
cdr3_aa: CASSSLLAGPPQETQYF

j_call: TRBJ1-4
v_call: TRBV30
d_call: -
clone_size: -
cdr3_nt: TGTGCCTGGACTCTCCAGGGTAATGAAAAACTGTTTTTT
cdr3_aa: CAWTLQGNEKLFF

j_call: TRBJ1-1
v_call: TRBV28
d_call: -
clone_size: -
cdr3_nt: TGTGCCAGCAGTTTATTCAGTTGGGGCCAAGGCACTGAAGCTTTCTTT
cdr3_aa: CASSLFSWGQGTEAFF

j_call: TRBJ1-1
v_call: TRBV6-1
d_call: TRBD1
clone_size: -
cdr3_nt: TGTGCCAGCGCTGGGGGGGGGACAGGGAACACTGAAGCTTTCTTT
cdr3_aa: CASAGGGTGNTEAFF

j_call: TRBJ2-1
v_call: TRBV4-2
d_call: -
clone_size: -
cdr3_nt: TGTGCCAGCAGCCCGACTAGTTACAATGAGCAGTTCTTC
cdr3_aa: CASSPTSYNEQFF

j_call: TRBJ1-1
v_call: TRBV19
d_call: -
clone_size: -
cdr3_nt: TGTGCCAGTAATCCGACAGCGAACACTGAAGCTTTCTTT
cdr3_aa: CASNPTANTEAFF

j_call: TRBJ2-1
v_call: TRBV5-8
d_call: TRBD2
clone_size: -
cdr3_nt: TGTGCCAGCAGCTTGGGACTAGCGGGATCCTTGGAGCAGTTCTTC
cdr3_aa: CASSLGLAGSLEQFF

j_call: TRBJ2-1
v_call: TRBV2
d_call: -
clone_size: -
cdr3_nt: TGTGCCAGCAGTGGAGGGTGGGGGCAGTCCTACAATGAGCAGTTCTTC
cdr3_aa: CASSGGWGQSYNEQFF

j_call: TRBJ1-5
v_call: TRBV7-9
d_call: -
clone_size: few
cdr3_nt: TGTGCCAGCAGCTCTACAGGGAGCAATCAGCCCCAGCATTTT
cdr3_aa: CASSSTGSNQPQHF

j_call: TRBJ1-4
v_call: TRBV5-1
d_call: -
clone_size: -
cdr3_nt: TGCGCCAGCAGCTTGGCCCAGGTCGGTGAAAAACTGTTTTTT
cdr3_aa: CASSLAQVGEKLFF

j_call: TRBJ2-2
v_call: TRBV7-9
d_call: -
clone_size: -
cdr3_nt: TGTGCCAGCAGCCGAGGCATGAACACCGGGGAGCTGTTTTTT
cdr3_aa: CASSRGMNTGELFF

j_call: TRBJ1-2
v_call: TRBV28
d_call: TRBD1
clone_size: -
cdr3_nt: TGTGCCCACGAAGGGTCTGGGACAGGGGACTATGGCTACACCTTC
cdr3_aa: CAHEGSGTGDYGYTF

j_call: TRBJ2-7
v_call: TRBV5-1
d_call: -
clone_size: -
cdr3_nt: TGCGCCAGCAGCCCACAAGGACAGACCTACGAGCAGTACTTC
cdr3_aa: CASSPQGQTYEQYF

j_call: TRBJ2-7
v_call: TRBV27
d_call: TRBD1
clone_size: -
cdr3_nt: TGTGCCAGCAGTTCGACCGGGACAGCCTTCTACGAGCAGTACTTC
cdr3_aa: CASSSTGTAFYEQYF

j_call: TRBJ2-1
v_call: TRBV25-1
d_call: -
clone_size: -
cdr3_nt: TGTGCCAGCAGTCATACGGGGTCGCCTTCCTACAATGAGCAGTTCTTC
cdr3_aa: CASSHTGSPSYNEQFF

j_call: TRBJ2-1
v_call: TRBV28
d_call: -
clone_size: -
cdr3_nt: TGTGCCAGCACCAGGGGCCCGTACAATGAGCAGTTCTTC
cdr3_aa: CASTRGPYNEQFF

j_call: TRBJ1-1
v_call: TRBV6-5
d_call: TRBD1
clone_size: -
cdr3_nt: TGTGCCAGCAGTGACGGACAGGCTTGGGCTTTCTTT
cdr3_aa: CASSDGQAWAFF

j_call: TRBJ2-2
v_call: TRBV4-2
d_call: -
clone_size: -
cdr3_nt: TGTGCCAGCAGCCTAGACAGACCGAACACCGGGGAGCTGTTTTTT
cdr3_aa: CASSLDRPNTGELFF

j_call: TRBJ2-7
v_call: TRBV6-1
d_call: -
clone_size: -
cdr3_nt: TGTGCCAGCAGTGAGGTTGTCAGGGACGAGCAGTACTTC
cdr3_aa: CASSEVVRDEQYF

j_call: TRBJ2-1
v_call: TRBV4-3
d_call: -
clone_size: -
cdr3_nt: TGCGCCAGCAGCCAAGTGGACAACAATGAGCAGTTCTTC
cdr3_aa: CASSQVDNNEQFF

j_call: TRBJ2-5
v_call: TRBV5-1
d_call: TRBD1
clone_size: -
cdr3_nt: TGCGCCAGCAGCACAACTGGGGACAGGGGAATAGTTGGGACCCAGTACTTC
cdr3_aa: CASSTTGDRGIVGTQYF

j_call: TRBJ2-5
v_call: TRBV20-1
d_call: -
clone_size: -
cdr3_nt: TGCAGTGCTAGTTCGTACGAGACCCAGTACTTC
cdr3_aa: CSASSYETQYF

j_call: TRBJ1-4
v_call: TRBV5-1
d_call: -
clone_size: -
cdr3_nt: TGCGCCAGCAGCTCCCGGGGGGGTGGTTATGAAAAACTGTTTTTT
cdr3_aa: CASSSRGGGYEKLFF

j_call: TRBJ2-5
v_call: TRBV2
d_call: -
clone_size: -
cdr3_nt: TGTGCCAGTACCGTAAGGGAGACCCAGTACTTC
cdr3_aa: CASTVRETQYF

j_call: TRBJ1-1
v_call: TRBV5-4
d_call: TRBD1
clone_size: -
cdr3_nt: TGTGCCAGCACCAGCGAGGGGGCGGATGTTTGGAATTCGGGGAACACTGAAGCTTTCTTT
cdr3_aa: CASTSEGADVWNSGNTEAFF

j_call: TRBJ1-5
v_call: TRBV4-2
d_call: -
clone_size: -
cdr3_nt: TGTGCCAGCAGCCAGGAACGGGGTAGGGTTCAGCCCCAGCATTTT
cdr3_aa: CASSQERGRVQPQHF

j_call: TRBJ2-7
v_call: TRBV18
d_call: -
clone_size: -
cdr3_nt: TGTGCCAGCTCACCAAGAGGACCTGAGCAGTACTTC
cdr3_aa: CASSPRGPEQYF

j_call: TRBJ2-1
v_call: TRBV5-1
d_call: -
clone_size: -
cdr3_nt: TGCGCCAGCAGCCTGGACCCCACCAATGAGCAGTTCTTC
cdr3_aa: CASSLDPTNEQFF

j_call: TRBJ1-3
v_call: TRBV28
d_call: -
clone_size: -
cdr3_nt: TGTGCCAGCACCTTGGGGCAGTCAGGAAACACCATATATTTT
cdr3_aa: CASTLGQSGNTIYF

j_call: TRBJ2-3
v_call: TRBV29-1
d_call: -
clone_size: -
cdr3_nt: TGCAGCGTTGCTGCGGGCGGCACAGATACGCAGTATTTT
cdr3_aa: CSVAAGGTDTQYF

j_call: TRBJ1-1
v_call: TRBV28
d_call: -
clone_size: -
cdr3_nt: TGTGCCAGCAGTTTAATGCCTAACACTGAAGCTTTCTTT
cdr3_aa: CASSLMPNTEAFF

j_call: TRBJ2-7
v_call: TRBV7-9
d_call: TRBD1
clone_size: -
cdr3_nt: TGTGCCAGCAGCTCGGGACAGGGGGCCTACGAGCAGTACTTC
cdr3_aa: CASSSGQGAYEQYF

j_call: TRBJ1-2
v_call: TRBV29-1
d_call: -
clone_size: once
cdr3_nt: TGCAGCGTTGTTGAAGGTATTCAGTCGAAGGTGCACGGCTACACCTTC
cdr3_aa: CSVVEGIQSKVHGYTF

j_call: TRBJ2-3
v_call: TRBV5-1
d_call: -
clone_size: -
cdr3_nt: TGCGCCAGTTCAGACGGCTCTAGCACAGATACGCAGTATTTT
cdr3_aa: CASSDGSSTDTQYF

j_call: TRBJ2-7
v_call: TRBV19
d_call: TRBD1
clone_size: -
cdr3_nt: TGTGCCAGCCGAACAGGGGGCGCGGACTACGAGCAGTACTTC
cdr3_aa: CASRTGGADYEQYF

j_call: TRBJ2-4
v_call: TRBV5-5
d_call: -
clone_size: -
cdr3_nt: TGTGCCAGCAGCGAGATCCCCCCCCGAAACAAAAACATTCAGTACTTC
cdr3_aa: CASSEIPPRNKNIQYF

j_call: TRBJ1-5
v_call: TRBV28
d_call: -
clone_size: once
cdr3_nt: TGTGCCAGCACCATCAGAGGCCTCAATCAGCCCCAGCATTTT
cdr3_aa: CASTIRGLNQPQHF

j_call: TRBJ1-6
v_call: TRBV5-1
d_call: -
clone_size: -
cdr3_nt: TGCGCCAGCAGCTTGGTTGCTCTCAATTCACCCCTCCACTTT
cdr3_aa: CASSLVALNSPLHF